A single sample gave rise to the 32 T cell receptor beta chains below, sequenced in a study of OX40 agonist ivuxolimab in advanced cancers. Generated by immunoSEQ multiplex PCR, the TCRdb table keeps only in-frame clones and is missing some. Here the sample spans 50,000 to 65,000 clones, roughly 86% being singletons. The sample was CD4+ or CD8+ T cells sorted from blood, taken in a trial of the OX40 agonist ivuxolimab. The receptors were sampled from an adult with an advanced solid tumor such as melanoma, head and neck, liver or kidney cancer.

The V gene is TRBV29-1, the J gene TRBJ2-3; 11 nucleotides align to TRBD2. V lost 4 bases to trimming and J lost 3 bases; unmatched junction nucleotides: 3. There are 14 residues in the CDR3. Germline-derived CDR1 and CDR2 are SQVTM and ANQGSEA. In nucleotides, the CDR3 is TGCAGCGTTGGGGCTAGCGGGAGGACAGATACGCAGTATTTT. As protein: CSVGASGRTDTQYF.

The chain employs TRBV5-4 and TRBJ2-1; 9 bases match TRBD2. The CDR3 covers 15 residues. Trimming took 0 bases from V and 9 from J; bases not matched to a gene: 7. The germline CDR1 and CDR2 sequences are SGHNT and YYREEE (reference sequence). The CDR3 DNA follows: TGTGCCAGCAGCTTGGGCGGGAGGGCCGACACTGAGCAGTTCTTC. Residues: CASSLGGRADTEQFF.

The rearrangement links TRBV5-1 to TRBJ2-7, with 11 bases identical to TRBD2. The ends lost 4 bases at V and 0 bases at J; junction bases unmatched: 9. The length of the CDR3 is 17 residues. The germline gives CDR1 SGHRS, CDR2 YFSETQ. CDR3 in amino acids: CASSPGLAGSISYEQYF. CDR3 DNA: TGCGCCAGCAGCCCCGGACTAGCGGGTTCTATCTCCTACGAGCAGTACTTC.

The CDR3 spells CASSLGGALKTQYF. The CDR3, as DNA: TGTGCCAGCAGTTTAGGGGGGGCGCTTAAGACCCAGTACTTC. J is TRBJ2-5 and V is TRBV28; tentative D call: TRBD2 (7 bases). V was pared by 2 bases and J by 6 bases, with 13 bases between. Germline V gene data show CDR1 as MDHEN and CDR2 as SYDVKM. This CDR3 contains 14 residues. The full variable domain, in which reference TRBV28 and TRBJ2-5 provide the parts outside the CDR3, is DVKVTQSSRYLVKRTGEKVFLECVQDMDHENMFWYRQDPGLGLRLIYFSYDVKMKEKGDIPEGYSVSREKKERFSLILESASTNQTSMYLCASSLGGALKTQYFGPGTRLLVL.

This chain links TRBV10-3 with TRBJ2-7; 7 bases agree with TRBD1. Losses at the gene ends were 8 bases for V and 2 bases for J; bases not matched to a gene: 3. This CDR3 comprises 12 residues. Germline values: CDR1 ENHRY, CDR2 SYGVKD. The CDR3 sequence is CAIRDRTYEQYF. CDR3 nucleotide sequence: TGTGCCATCCGGGACAGAACCTACGAGCAGTACTTC.

V and J are TRBV6-5 and TRBJ1-4; D is undetermined. The CDR3 has 13 residues. Germline CDR1 MNHEY, CDR2 SVGAGI. The ends were cut back, 0 bases at V and 8 bases at J, with 7 bases in the middle. CDR3 protein: CASSYSITEKLFF. The CDR3 bases are TGTGCCAGCAGTTACTCGATTACCGAAAAACTGTTTTTT.

The rearrangement joins TRBV5-1 to TRBJ2-5; TRBD1 might be the D (5 bases). This CDR3 contains 15 residues. The V gene lost 5 bases and the J gene lost 1 base, with 15 bases spanning the gap. Germline-derived CDR1 and CDR2 are SGHRS and YFSETQ. CDR3 region: CASSLGVSSQETQYF. The CDR3 DNA follows: TGCGCCAGCAGTCTAGGGGTTAGTTCCCAAGAGACCCAGTACTTC.

J is TRBJ2-5 and V is TRBV6-5; a weak D match, TRBD2 (5 bases). Between the trimmed V and J ends, which lost 2 bases and 3 bases, there was a span of 16 bases. CDR3 length equals 16 residues. Germline CDR1 MNHEY, CDR2 SVGAGI. The CDR3 DNA is TGTGCCAGCAGTTACGAGGCTCTAGGGAGAAAAGAGACCCAGTACTTC. As protein: CASSYEALGRKETQYF.

This clone was counted a few times. V gene TRBV5-1 combines with J gene TRBJ2-1; D perhaps matches TRBD1 (6 bases). V dropped 7 bases and J dropped 2 bases, with 10 bases sitting between them. Germline-derived CDR1 and CDR2 are SGHRS and YFSETQ. The length of the CDR3 is 13 residues. As DNA, the CDR3 is TGCGCCAGCCATACAGGGACCTACAATGAGCAGTTCTTC. Amino acid sequence: CASHTGTYNEQFF.

This chain uses TRBV10-1 with TRBJ2-7; D tentatively fits TRBD1 or TRBD2 (6 bases each). The CDR3 runs 17 residues. The V end lost 8 bases, the J end lost 4 bases, and 27 bases lay between the germline ends. CDR1 and CDR2 (germline): WNHNN, SYGVQD (reference sequence). This chain's CDR3 is CASERPCGGPPAYEQYF. The DNA for the CDR3 is TGCGCCAGCGAGAGGCCTTGTGGGGGGCCCCCTGCATACGAGCAGTACTTC.

In its sample, this clone was seen once. The chain is built from TRBV19 and TRBJ1-1, with D perhaps TRBD1 (5 bases). Germline V gene lookup returns CDR1 LNHDA and CDR2 SQIVND (reference sequence). V lost 6 bases and J lost 0, with 20 bases in between. This CDR3 spans 17 amino acids. The CDR3 spells CASSSPPGTFMNTEAFF. CDR3 in DNA: TGTGCCAGTAGCTCCCCTCCCGGGACTTTTATGAACACTGAAGCTTTCTTT.

The chain carries TRBV2 and TRBJ1-1, with 9 bases identical to TRBD1. The V and J ends lost 7 bases and 2 bases, in that order; junction bases with no gene match: 8. Germline V CDR1 and CDR2: SNHLY, FYNNEI. There are 15 residues in the CDR3. Here the CDR3 reads CASNFRTGENTEAFF. The CDR3 DNA reads TGTGCCAGCAACTTCAGGACAGGGGAAAACACTGAAGCTTTCTTT.

The chain carries TRBV4-3 and TRBJ1-2; 7 nucleotides match TRBD1. The V gene end was trimmed by 0 bases and the J gene end by 8 bases; junction bases not matched to a gene: 9. The CDR3 covers 15 residues. Per germline, CDR1 LGHNA and CDR2 YSLEER. CDR3 sequence: CASSQDYQGDRGYTF. The CDR3 DNA sequence: TGCGCCAGCAGCCAAGATTATCAGGGGGATCGAGGCTACACCTTC.

The V gene is TRBV11-2, the J gene TRBJ1-6; 7 nucleotides match TRBD1. With V trimmed by 2 bases and J by 5 bases, 3 bases remained unmatched. This CDR3 is built from 15 residues. CDR1 SGHAT and CDR2 FQNNGV come from the germline V gene. DNA of the CDR3: TGTGCCAGCAGCTTATTACAGGGGCATAATTCACCCCTCCACTTT. It codes for CASSLLQGHNSPLHF.

V usage is TRBV7-2 and J usage is TRBJ2-5, with D perhaps TRBD2 (6 bases). This CDR3 comprises 14 residues. Germline-derived CDR1 and CDR2 are SGHTA and FQGNSA. Between the trimmed V and J ends, which lost 5 bases and 6 bases, there was a span of 16 bases. The CDR3 nucleotides read TGTGCCAGCAGCCGCACGGAGGGCGCCCAGACCCAGTACTTC. This codes for CASSRTEGAQTQYF. Complete variable domain (other parts from reference TRBV7-2 and TRBJ2-5): GAGVSQSPSNKVTEKGKDVELRCDPISGHTALYWYRQSLGQGLEFLIYFQGNSAPDKSGLPSDRFSAERTGGSVSTLTIQRTQQEDSAVYLCASSRTEGAQTQYFGPGTRLLVL.

V gene TRBV7-9 combines with J gene TRBJ2-7, with D unclear. In germline, CDR1 is SEHNR, CDR2 FQNEAQ (reference sequence). Trimming left V 5 bases short and J 3 bases short, with 17 bases between. The CDR3 is 15 residues long. CDR3 region: CASSPYGAADYEQYF. DNA of the CDR3: TGTGCCAGCAGCCCCTACGGTGCGGCTGACTACGAGCAGTACTTC. The full variable domain, rest sourced from reference TRBV7-9 and TRBJ2-7, is DTGVSQNPRHKITKRGQNVTFRCDPISEHNRLYWYRQTLGQGPEFLTYFQNEAQLEKSRLLSDRFSAERPKGSFSTLEIQRTEQGDSAMYLCASSPYGAADYEQYFGPGTRLTVT.

The chain combines TRBV5-4 with TRBJ2-6, with D hard to call. Germline V gene data show CDR1 as SGHNT and CDR2 as YYREEE (reference sequence). The CDR3 covers 16 residues. The V end was cut by 4 bases, the J end by 0 bases, with 11 bases between. The CDR3 nucleotides read TGTGCCAGCAGCGCTGGCCTGGACTCTGGGGCCAACGTCCTGACTTTC. Its protein is CASSAGLDSGANVLTF.

The gene calls are TRBV5-1 and TRBJ2-1; no definite D call. The CDR3 length is 15 residues. Trimming cost V 0 bases and J 4 bases, with 11 bases left between them. Per the germline V gene, CDR1 is SGHRS and CDR2 is YFSETQ. For the CDR3, the DNA is TGCGCCAGCAGCTTGGTAGGTTCCCCGTACAATGAGCAGTTCTTC. Its protein is CASSLVGSPYNEQFF.

The chain carries TRBV18 and TRBJ2-1; D possibly uses TRBD1 or TRBD2 (5 bases each). V dropped 2 bases and J dropped 5 bases, with 16 bases sitting between them. The V gene's germline CDR1 is KGHSH and CDR2 LQKENI. The CDR3 length is 16 residues. The CDR3 coding sequence is TGTGCCAGCTCACCAGGGGGAAATCGCGGAAACAATGAGCAGTTCTTC. It is translated as CASSPGGNRGNNEQFF.

This clone was seen once. This chain links TRBV5-6 with TRBJ2-4; D could derive from TRBD1 or TRBD2 (6 bases each). Trimming left V 4 bases short and J 5 bases short, with 13 bases between. CDR3 size: 14 residues. Per the germline V gene, CDR1 is SGHDT and CDR2 is YYEEEE. The CDR3 nucleotides are TGTGCCAGCAGCGTGGACTACAGGGAAAACATTCAGTACTTC. Translating gives CASSVDYRENIQYF.

Written as DNA, the CDR3 is TGTGCCAGTAGTATCCTGGGTACAGGGGCAACTTCCCTCTTCCACACCGGGGAGCTGTTTTTT. Translated, it gives CASSILGTGATSLFHTGELFF. The chain joins TRBV19 to TRBJ2-2; the match to TRBD1 covers 7 bases. CDR1 and CDR2 (germline): LNHDA, SQIVND (reference sequence). The junction had 22 bases not matched to a gene; V was cut back by 3 bases and J by 3 bases. The CDR3 sequence is 21 residues long.

The chain is built from TRBV7-9 and TRBJ2-1, with D tentatively TRBD2 (6 bases). Germline lookup yields CDR1 SEHNR and CDR2 FQNEAQ (reference sequence). Trimming shortened V by 5 bases and J by 6 bases, and 17 bases separated the two germline ends. The CDR3 has 15 residues. The CDR3 is CASSLGTPQINEQFF. DNA of the CDR3: TGTGCCAGCAGCCTCGGGACTCCTCAAATCAATGAGCAGTTCTTC.

The chain uses TRBV10-1 and TRBJ2-6; D assignment may be TRBD1 or TRBD2 (6 bases each). V lost 6 bases, J lost 2 bases, and 26 bases lay in between. The CDR3 totals 20 residues. Germline-derived CDR1 and CDR2 are WNHNN and SYGVQD (reference sequence). The CDR3 nucleotides are TGCGCCAGCAGACCAGCGGTCGGGGGCCGGTGGGTTCCTGGGGCCAACGTCCTGACTTTC. This encodes CASRPAVGGRWVPGANVLTF.

V gene TRBV27 combines with J gene TRBJ1-3; D is ambiguous. The germline gives CDR1 MNHEY, CDR2 SMNVEV (reference sequence). CDR3 length: 13 residues. With 6 bases removed from V and 1 base from J, the gap between germline ends came to 7 bases. The DNA for the CDR3 is TGTGCCAGCAGGTACAGTTCTGGAAACACCATATATTTT. Translation gives CASRYSSGNTIYF.

The V call is TRBV5-1, the J call TRBJ2-7, with TRBD1 identical over 7 bases. Trimming took 4 bases from V and 4 from J; bases not matched to a gene: 8. CDR3 length: 14 amino acids. CDR1 is SGHRS and CDR2 is YFSETQ in the germline V gene. The CDR3 loop reads CASSPTGLPYEQYF. The CDR3 DNA reads as TGCGCCAGCAGCCCGACAGGGCTCCCGTACGAGCAGTACTTC.

The chain links TRBV27 to TRBJ1-3, with a weak D call TRBD1 (5 bases). The CDR3 runs to 15 residues. V lost 5 bases to trimming and J lost 1 base, with 12 bases between them. Looked up from germline, CDR1 is MNHEY and CDR2 is SMNVEV (reference sequence). The CDR3 sequence: CASSIQGQSGNTIYF. The CDR3 DNA reads as TGTGCCAGCAGTATCCAGGGCCAGTCTGGAAACACCATATATTTT.

On this clone: Other DNA sequences in this sample translate to the same CDR3. This chain joins TRBV7-2 and TRBJ2-7; D is perhaps TRBD2 (6 bases). The V end lost 3 bases, the J end lost 1 base, and 7 bases lay between the germline ends. The germline V gene has CDR1 SGHTA and CDR2 FQGNSA. This CDR3 contains 13 residues. The CDR3 DNA follows: TGTGCCAGCAGCTTGAGCGGGTCCTACGAGCAGTACTTC. Protein product: CASSLSGSYEQYF. Supplemented by reference TRBV7-2 and TRBJ2-7, the full variable domain reads GAGVSQSPSNKVTEKGKDVELRCDPISGHTALYWYRQSLGQGLEFLIYFQGNSAPDKSGLPSDRFSAERTGGSVSTLTIQRTQQEDSAVYLCASSLSGSYEQYFGPGTRLTVT.

The chain has TRBV6-6 and TRBJ2-7; D is perhaps TRBD1 (6 bases). V was shortened by 8 bases and J by 3 bases, with 8 bases between the two germline ends. The germline V gene encodes CDR1 MNHNY and CDR2 SVGAGI (reference sequence). CDR3 length: 11 residues. CDR3 sequence: CASEQGYEQYF. The CDR3 coding sequence is TGTGCCAGCGAACAGGGCTACGAGCAGTACTTC.

This clone has just a few counts. This chain links TRBV5-1 with TRBJ1-3, with 9 bases identical to TRBD1. Trimming cost V 4 bases and J 1 base; bases outside gene matches: 6. The CDR3 is 16 amino acids. The germline V gene has CDR1 SGHRS and CDR2 YFSETQ. In DNA form, the CDR3 reads TGCGCCAGCAGCATTACAGGGGGCGAATCTGGAAACACCATATATTTT. It is translated as CASSITGGESGNTIYF.

The V and J genes are TRBV5-6 and TRBJ1-3; tentatively, D is TRBD1 (5 bases). V gave up 3 bases and J gave up 0 bases, with 13 bases separating them. This CDR3 is built from 16 residues. CDR1 is SGHDT, CDR2 YYEEEE, per germline. The CDR3 sequence is CASSYTGLNSGNTIYF. CDR3 nucleotide sequence: TGTGCCAGCAGCTACACGGGACTTAACTCTGGAAACACCATATATTTT. The full variable domain, its missing parts supplied by reference TRBV5-6 and TRBJ1-3, is DAGVTQSPTHLIKTRGQQVTLRCSPKSGHDTVSWYQQALGQGPQFIFQYYEEEERQRGNFPDRFSGHQFPNYSSELNVNALLLGDSALYLCASSYTGLNSGNTIYFGEGSWLTVV.

J is TRBJ2-2 and V is TRBV11-2; 8 bases map to TRBD2. V dropped 5 bases and J dropped 0; count of bases not matched to a gene: 11. The CDR3 consists of 18 residues. CDR1 is SGHAT and CDR2 is FQNNGV in the germline V gene. The CDR3 loop is CASSPWLAGPANTGELFF. CDR3 nucleotides: TGTGCCAGCAGCCCCTGGTTAGCGGGACCCGCGAACACCGGGGAGCTGTTTTTT.

This chain links TRBV5-5 with TRBJ2-7; a possible D gene is TRBD1 (7 bases). From germline, CDR1 is SGHKS and CDR2 YYEKEE (reference sequence). Trimming removed 3 bases from V and 0 bases from J, with 10 bases in between. The CDR3 is 14 residues long. The CDR3 spells CASSSRGDSYEQYF. DNA for the CDR3: TGTGCCAGCAGCTCCAGGGGGGACTCCTACGAGCAGTACTTC.